This TCR beta chain was sequenced during a study of T cells in Graves' hyperthyroidism and ophthalmopathy. Broader study findings: Separation of ophthalmopathy from stable hyperthyroidism was achieved by a 13 V-J model.

This clonotype occurred many times. No antigen is known for it. In germline, CDR1 is SGHTA, CDR2 FQGNSA. The CDR3 has 13 amino acids. V lost 2 bases and J lost 6, with 8 bases in between. There were TCR beta CDR3 regions amplified from RNA transcripts. In the first-round RT-PCR of the TCR CDR3, the HTBI primer set was used. Via MiXCR, TCRdb re-called the multiplex PCR reads, giving one row per CDR3 protein. The repertoire holds under 350,000 distinct CDR3 sequences, with approximately 17% as singletons. This sequence was found in a woman in her fifties or sixties with Graves' ophthalmopathy. The rearrangement links TRBV7-2 to TRBJ2-1, with no clear D. Sequencing was carried out using blood. The CDR3 sequence is CASSLRVSNEQFF. CDR3 DNA: TGTGCCAGCAGCTTAAGGGTATCCAATGAGCAGTTCTTC.